The 12 T cell receptor beta chains reported below all come from one sample, sequenced in a study of early T cells in non-severe SARS-CoV-2 infection. TCRdb used MiXCR to reprocess the 5' RACE reads, holding one entry per CDR3 protein. This sample has about 80,000 distinct CDR3 sequences, with roughly 4.7% found just once. This sample comprised whole blood, obtained at baseline. The receptors originated from an adult who was a healthcare worker with PCR-confirmed SARS-CoV-2 infection or an uninfected control (not recorded which).

The sample holds many counts of this clonotype. J is TRBJ2-7 and V is TRBV4-1; no reliable D call. V was clipped by 0 bases and J by 5 bases, with 8 bases between them. Germline V CDR1 and CDR2: MGHRA, YSYEKL. The CDR3 runs 13 residues. CDR3 nucleotide sequence: TGCGCCAGCAGCCAAGAACTGCACGACGAGCAGTACTTC. Translation: CASSQELHDEQYF.

This clonotype appeared many times. CDR3 DNA: TGTGCCAGCAGAATAGCCTCCGGGAGCTCCTACAATGAGCAGTTCTTC. Its translation: CASRIASGSSYNEQFF. The V call is TRBV28, the J call TRBJ2-1, with TRBD2 as a possible D gene (6 bases). The CDR3 loop spans 16 amino acids. Looked up from germline, CDR1 is MDHEN and CDR2 is SYDVKM. Trimming stripped 6 bases from V and 0 bases from J, with 15 bases between.

The chain combines TRBV10-3 with TRBJ2-3; a weak D match, TRBD2 (5 bases). The CDR3 is 15 amino acids. Trimming removed 3 bases from V and 0 bases from J, with 10 bases in between. Germline V gene lookup returns CDR1 ENHRY and CDR2 SYGVKD. The CDR3: CAISDGAASTDTQYF. The CDR3 DNA sequence: TGTGCCATCAGTGACGGAGCGGCTAGCACAGATACGCAGTATTTT.

This clonotype was seen ten or more times. CDR3 sequence reads: CASTTGINSPLHF. The DNA for the CDR3 is TGTGCCAGTACCACAGGGATTAATTCACCCCTCCACTTT. The chain carries TRBV27 and TRBJ1-6; the D gene is possibly TRBD1 (6 bases). The CDR3 runs to 13 residues. Germline assignment: CDR1 MNHEY and CDR2 SMNVEV (reference sequence). The V end lost 9 bases, the J end lost 6 bases, and 12 bases lay between the germline ends.

This clonotype was detected ten times or more. The chain uses TRBV6-1 and TRBJ2-5, with D perhaps matching TRBD1 (7 bases). The CDR3 runs to 16 residues. Germline V lookup: CDR1 MNHNS, CDR2 SASEGT. V lost 1 base and J lost 3, with 15 bases in between. Here the CDR3 DNA reads TGTGCCAGCAGTGAAGAGCTGACAGGGAGGAAAGAGACCCAGTACTTC. Residues: CASSEELTGRKETQYF.

This clonotype was counted many times. The gene calls are TRBV3-1 and TRBJ1-6, with 8 bases that match TRBD1. This CDR3 is built from 14 residues. Trimming removed 1 base from V and 16 bases from J; junction bases left unmatched: 9. Germline CDR1 reads LGHDT; CDR2 reads YNNKEL (reference sequence). CDR3 loop: CASSQGRTGILLHF. For the CDR3, the DNA is TGTGCCAGCAGCCAAGGCCGGACAGGGATCTTGCTCCACTTT.

On this clonotype: At one end the junction does not follow the germline gene, possibly because of a read error. The chain links TRBV5-1 to TRBJ2-7, with D perhaps TRBD1 (5 bases). In germline, CDR1 is SGHRS, CDR2 YFSETQ. This CDR3 spans 12 amino acids. CDR3 region: CASSLAGPHPDF. Here the CDR3 DNA reads TGCGCCAGCAGCTTGGCAGGGCCCCACCCGGACTTC.

V is TRBV6-6 and J is TRBJ2-7; 8 bases map to TRBD2. The CDR3 has 14 amino acids. Germline values: CDR1 MNHNY, CDR2 SVGAGI (reference sequence). The V segment lost 0 bases and the J segment 2 bases; nucleotides outside the gene matches: 0. The CDR3 here is CASSYSTSAYEQYF. The DNA for the CDR3 is TGTGCCAGCAGTTACTCGACTAGCGCCTACGAGCAGTACTTC.

The rearrangement links TRBV2 to TRBJ2-5, with D possibly being TRBD1 (5 bases). The CDR3 spans 17 residues. With 7 bases removed from V and 2 bases from J, the gap between germline ends came to 23 bases. Looked up from germline, CDR1 is SNHLY and CDR2 is FYNNEI. The CDR3 spells CASNLRIGATPQETQYF. The DNA of the CDR3 is TGTGCCAGCAACCTCCGGATAGGGGCGACACCGCAAGAGACCCAGTACTTC.

In DNA, the CDR3 is TGCGCCAGCAGTAATCTGACGGGACGCGGCTATGGCTACACCTTC. This codes for CASSNLTGRGYGYTF. The rearrangement joins TRBV5-1 to TRBJ1-2, with D possibly matching TRBD1 (5 bases). Trimming pared 5 bases from V and 4 bases from J, leaving 18 bases between. The CDR3 is 15 amino acids. Germline loops: CDR1 SGHRS, CDR2 YFSETQ.

This clonotype was observed at least ten times. The CDR3 is CACIAEGWNSPLHF. The CDR3 DNA reads TGTGCCTGTATCGCCGAGGGTTGGAATTCACCCCTCCACTTT. The chain recombines TRBV30 with TRBJ1-6; unclear D gene. Germline CDR1 reads GTSNPN; CDR2 reads SVGIG (reference sequence). Trimming removed 6 bases from V and 7 bases from J, with 16 bases in between. The CDR3 has 14 residues.

J is TRBJ1-1 and V is TRBV7-2, with D possibly being TRBD1 (5 bases). Per the germline V gene, CDR1 is SGHTA and CDR2 is FQGNSA. V was shortened by 5 bases and J by 4 bases, with 14 bases between the two germline ends. CDR3 length: 14 amino acids. The chain's CDR3 is CASSTGGSFTEAFF. The DNA of the CDR3 is TGTGCCAGCAGCACAGGAGGTTCCTTCACTGAAGCTTTCTTT.